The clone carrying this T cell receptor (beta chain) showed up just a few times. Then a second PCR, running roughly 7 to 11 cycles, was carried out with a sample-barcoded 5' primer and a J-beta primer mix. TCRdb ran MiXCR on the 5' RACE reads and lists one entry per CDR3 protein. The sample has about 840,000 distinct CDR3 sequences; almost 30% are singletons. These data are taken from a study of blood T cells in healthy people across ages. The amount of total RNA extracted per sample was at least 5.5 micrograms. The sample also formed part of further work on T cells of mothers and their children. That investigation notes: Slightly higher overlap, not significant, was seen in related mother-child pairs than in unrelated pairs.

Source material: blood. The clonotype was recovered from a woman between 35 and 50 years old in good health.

The CDR3 DNA is TGCAGTGCTAGATGTGGGGTCTCGTCCTACGAGCAGTACTTC. Amino acids: CSARCGVSSYEQYF. V usage is TRBV20-1 and J usage is TRBJ2-7; no definite D call. The CDR3 runs 14 residues. Trimming cost V 2 bases and J 1 base, with 12 bases left between them. Germline CDR1 and CDR2: DFQATT and SNEGSKA (reference sequence).